This T cell receptor (beta chain) was sequenced during a study of T cells in Graves' hyperthyroidism and ophthalmopathy. What was amplified from RNA transcripts were TCR beta CDR3 regions. TCR CDR3 regions were first amplified by RT-PCR with HTBI primers. MiXCR, run by TCRdb on the multiplex PCR reads, gives a single entry per CDR3 protein. Of a few hundred thousand distinct CDR3 sequences in the sample, 16% were seen once. In regard to this clonotype: A much larger clone lies one base from this, so it may be a read error.

V was cut by 2 bases and J by 1 base, with 10 bases left in between. This CDR3 contains 15 residues. The germline V gene has CDR1 SGHTA and CDR2 FQGNSA. The clonotype comes from a woman between 35 and 50 years old with Graves' ophthalmopathy. The sample consisted of blood. The genes are TRBV7-2 and TRBJ2-3; D is perhaps TRBD2 (6 bases). Written as DNA, the CDR3 is TGTGCCAGCAGCTTAATGTGGGGGGGCACAGATACGCAGTATTTT. As protein: CASSLMWGGTDTQYF.